Listed below are T cell receptor beta chains from one sample, sequenced in a study of cytomegalovirus exposure and HLA in healthy donors. TCRdb keeps only in-frame clones here, not all; method: immunoSEQ multiplex PCR. The table includes 150,000 to 200,000 clones, 75% to 90% detected once. Sequencing used PBMCs. The source of these receptors is a boy under 18 in good health and CMV-seronegative. Both conserved end residues are part of each CDR3. D genes are given only for firm matches. Clone size is not always given. Where it is, it says once, few, many or a class for expanded clones.

TRBJ1-2 TRBD1 NA 15 TRBV5-5 TGTGCCAGCAGCCTATGGACAGGGGGCGACTATGGCTACACCTTC CASSLWTGGDYGYTF
TRBJ1-2 NA NA 13 TRBV9 TGTGCCAGCAGCGTAGACACCTACTATGGCTACACCTTC CASSVDTYYGYTF
TRBJ2-3 TRBD2 NA 14 TRBV10-2 TGCGCCAGCTCCCGGGGGGGACTTGGGGATACGCAGTATTTT CASSRGGLGDTQYF
TRBJ2-1 TRBD1 NA 15 TRBV19 TGTGCCAGTGGATACTACGGGACAGGGGACAATGAGCAGTTCTTC CASGYYGTGDNEQFF
TRBJ1-2 TRBD1 NA 14 TRBV29-1 TGCAGCGTTAAAAGGACAGGGGGCGGCTATGGCTACACCTTC CSVKRTGGGYGYTF
TRBJ2-1 TRBD2 NA 14 TRBV27 TGTGCCAGCAGTTTGGGCGGGGGAGGGGATGAGCAGTTCTTC CASSLGGGGDEQFF
TRBJ1-2 TRBD1 once 14 TRBV19 TGTGCCAGTAGCCATCGACAGGGACGGGATGGCTACACCTTC CASSHRQGRDGYTF
TRBJ1-1 NA NA 13 TRBV6-5 TGTGCCAGCAGTTTGAGGGGGTACACTGAAGCTTTCTTT CASSLRGYTEAFF
TRBJ2-7 NA NA 11 TRBV20-1 TGCAGTGCTTCGTTCTCCTACGAGCAGTACTTC CSASFSYEQYF
TRBJ2-7 TRBD1 NA 14 TRBV5-1 TGCGCCAGCAGCGCCGGACAGGGGCGATACGAGCAGTACTTC CASSAGQGRYEQYF
TRBJ2-5 TRBD1 NA 15 TRBV2 TGTGCCAGCACCCCCCTAGGACAGGGTGGAGAGACCCAGTACTTC CASTPLGQGGETQYF
TRBJ1-2 NA NA 16 TRBV6-6 TGTGCCAGCAGTCCTCCCCGAGATCGCGTTAACTATGGCTACACCTTC CASSPPRDRVNYGYTF
TRBJ1-4 NA NA 14 TRBV15 TGTGCCACCAGCAGGCTTAGATTTAATGAAAAACTGTTTTTT CATSRLRFNEKLFF
TRBJ2-7 NA NA 16 TRBV5-1 TGCGCCAGCAGCTTCATAGGAGGAGGGCGCGGCTACGAGCAGTACTTC CASSFIGGGRGYEQYF